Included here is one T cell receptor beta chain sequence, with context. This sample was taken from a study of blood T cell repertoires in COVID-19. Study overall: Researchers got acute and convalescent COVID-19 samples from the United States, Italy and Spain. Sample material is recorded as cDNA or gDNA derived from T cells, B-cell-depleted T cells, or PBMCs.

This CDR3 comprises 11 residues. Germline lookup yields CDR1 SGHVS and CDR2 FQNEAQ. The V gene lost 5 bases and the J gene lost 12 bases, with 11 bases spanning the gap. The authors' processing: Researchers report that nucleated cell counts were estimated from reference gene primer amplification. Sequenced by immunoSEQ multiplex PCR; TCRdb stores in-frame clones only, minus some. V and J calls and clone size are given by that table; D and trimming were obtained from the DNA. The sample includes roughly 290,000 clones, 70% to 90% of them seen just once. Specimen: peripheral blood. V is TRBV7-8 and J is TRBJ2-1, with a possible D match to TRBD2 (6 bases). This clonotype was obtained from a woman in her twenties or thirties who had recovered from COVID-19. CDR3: CASSHRDSQFF. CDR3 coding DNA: TGTGCCAGCAGCCATAGGGACTCGCAGTTCTTC.